These 27 T cell receptor beta chains were sequenced from one sample in a study of spatial heterogeneity in lung cancer. The time point denotes: sample taken at primary tumor resection. Frozen PBMC, nontumor lung or tumor provided whole RNA, which was sequenced unsorted. TCRdb re-analysed the 5' RACE reads in MiXCR, keeping a single row per CDR3 protein. The sample has about 92,000 distinct CDR3 sequences, approximately 12% seen once. The source was PBMCs, collected at surgery. All receptors derive from a male donor with early-stage non-small cell lung cancer.

A few counts support this clonotype. V and J are TRBV7-2 and TRBJ2-1, with 8 bases lining up with TRBD2. The CDR3 has 15 amino acids. CDR1 SGHTA and CDR2 FQGNSA come from the germline V gene. V shed 5 bases and J 10 bases; nucleotides not matched to a gene: 13. The chain's CDR3 is CASSPRTSGVGEQFF. The CDR3 nucleotides are TGTGCCAGCAGCCCTCGTACTAGCGGTGTGGGGGAGCAGTTCTTC.

This clonotype was seen just once. CDR3 amino acids: CASSRLAELYNEQFF. In DNA form, the CDR3 reads TGTGCCAGCAGTCGACTAGCGGAACTCTACAATGAGCAGTTCTTC. The V and J genes are TRBV7-2 and TRBJ2-1, with 9 bases matching TRBD2. Trimming removed 6 bases from V and 3 bases from J; junction bases left unmatched: 6. Germline V CDR1 and CDR2: SGHTA, FQGNSA. The CDR3 is made up of 15 amino acids.

This sequence joins TRBV7-9 and TRBJ2-5, with D tentatively TRBD1 (6 bases). Trimming cost V 5 bases and J 5 bases, with 18 bases left between them. Germline lookup yields CDR1 SEHNR and CDR2 FQNEAQ (reference sequence). The CDR3 length is 15 residues. CDR3 DNA: TGTGCCAGCAGCCCCAACAGGGTGGGTGAGGAGACCCAGTACTTC. As protein: CASSPNRVGEETQYF.

In this sample, this clonotype turned up many times. The chain carries TRBV10-3 and TRBJ1-1, with a possible D match to TRBD1 (6 bases). Germline V gene data show CDR1 as ENHRY and CDR2 as SYGVKD. V dropped 3 bases and J dropped 0 bases, with 17 bases sitting between them. The CDR3 extends over 17 amino acids. The CDR3, as DNA: TGTGCCATCAGTGACCCTGGGGGGCGGTCCCTGAACACTGAAGCTTTCTTT. Amino acids: CAISDPGGRSLNTEAFF.

The table lists this clonotype with many counts. In nucleotides, the CDR3 is TGCGCCAGCAGCCGGGGACTAGCGGAGGCCCAAGAGACCCAGTACTTC. Translating it yields CASSRGLAEAQETQYF. The chain has TRBV4-3 and TRBJ2-5, with 11 bases that match TRBD2. Trimming cost V 4 bases and J 1 base; bases outside gene matches: 5. Germline CDR1 and CDR2: LGHNA and YSLEER. CDR3 length: 16 residues.

This chain joins TRBV4-2 and TRBJ2-1; 7 bases map to TRBD2. There are 17 residues in the CDR3. Losses at the gene ends were 0 bases for V and 7 bases for J; bases not matched to a gene: 12. Germline values: CDR1 LGHNA, CDR2 YNFKEQ. CDR3 coding DNA: TGTGCCAGCAGCCAAGATTTGATAGCGGGCCTAGGAAATGAGCAGTTCTTC. Residues: CASSQDLIAGLGNEQFF.

This clonotype appeared a few times. The gene calls are TRBV20-1 and TRBJ2-7, with 11 bases lining up with TRBD2. This CDR3 is 14 amino acids long. Germline assignment: CDR1 DFQATT and CDR2 SNEGSKA (reference sequence). The J segment lost 0 bases and the V segment lost 5 bases, leaving 3 bases of the junction unmatched. CDR3 nucleotides: TGCAGTGCTCTGACTAGCGGGGCCTCCTACGAGCAGTACTTC. It is translated as CSALTSGASYEQYF.

In this sample, this clonotype turned up many times. This sequence joins TRBV5-1 and TRBJ2-7, with 11 bases matching TRBD2. The germline gives CDR1 SGHRS, CDR2 YFSETQ. The CDR3 has 16 amino acids. With 4 bases clipped from V and 0 bases from J, the junction kept 6 bases outside the gene matches. CDR3 coding DNA: TGCGCCAGCAGCAAAACTAGCGGGGGACTCTCCTACGAGCAGTACTTC. Amino acid sequence: CASSKTSGGLSYEQYF.

The V and J genes are TRBV7-9 and TRBJ1-6; D is undetermined. V was pared by 4 bases and J by 6 bases, with 7 bases between. Germline CDR1 is SEHNR and CDR2 is FQNEAQ (reference sequence). The CDR3 totals 13 residues. The CDR3 loop is CASSSLLNSPLHF. The CDR3 coding sequence is TGTGCCAGCAGCTCTCTCCTTAATTCACCCCTCCACTTT.

This clonotype was found a few times. This rearrangement joins TRBV7-9 to TRBJ1-5; no clear D. CDR1 and CDR2 (germline): SEHNR, FQNEAQ (reference sequence). CDR3 length: 12 amino acids. V gave up 1 base and J gave up 7 bases, with 5 bases separating them. CDR3 DNA sequence: TGTGCCAGCAGCTTAGACTCCCAGCCCCAGCATTTT. It yields the protein CASSLDSQPQHF.

This clonotype was recorded at least ten times. The genes are TRBV4-1 and TRBJ2-7; D is perhaps TRBD2 (5 bases). Trimming took off 1 base at V and 0 bases at J, with 7 bases between the two ends. CDR1 is MGHRA and CDR2 is YSYEKL in the germline V gene. This CDR3 has 14 residues. CDR3 region: CASSQGTSSYEQYF. In nucleotides, the CDR3 is TGCGCCAGCAGCCAAGGTACTAGCTCCTACGAGCAGTACTTC.

This clonotype came up a few times. The chain links TRBV6-2 or TRBV6-3 to TRBJ2-7; tentative D call: TRBD2 (7 bases). Between the trimmed V and J ends, which lost 6 bases and 7 bases, there was a span of 19 bases. The CDR3 runs to 14 residues. CDR1 is MNHEY and CDR2 is SVGEGT in the germline V gene. CDR3 DNA: TGTGCCAGCAGCTCTGGAGGGGGGGCCTGGGAGCAGTACTTC. It is translated as CASSSGGGAWEQYF.

This clonotype was found a few times. The chain uses TRBV12-5 and TRBJ2-1; no firm D call. V dropped 6 bases and J dropped 0 bases, with 0 bases sitting between them. The CDR3 has 11 residues. In germline, CDR1 is LGHNT, CDR2 FRNRAP. The CDR3 coding sequence is TGTGCTAGTGGCTCCTACAATGAGCAGTTCTTC. Protein product: CASGSYNEQFF.

The chain is built from TRBV6-2 or TRBV6-3 and TRBJ2-2; 9 nucleotides align to TRBD2. The CDR3 spans 14 residues. V shed 6 bases and J 2 bases; nucleotides not matched to a gene: 1. The germline V gene has CDR1 MNHEY and CDR2 SVGEGT. CDR3 region: CASRREGNTGELFF. The DNA for the CDR3 is TGTGCCAGCAGGCGGGAGGGAAACACCGGGGAGCTGTTTTTT.

The chain couples TRBV6-5 to TRBJ1-2, with D maybe TRBD1 (6 bases). Per the germline V gene, CDR1 is MNHEY and CDR2 is SVGAGI. The CDR3 has 13 amino acids. Trimming stripped 6 bases from V and 3 bases from J, with 11 bases between. The CDR3 sequence is CASRGGVYYGYTF. In nucleotides, the CDR3 is TGTGCCAGCAGGGGGGGCGTCTACTATGGCTACACCTTC.

This chain links TRBV12-3 or TRBV12-4 with TRBJ1-2; maybe TRBD1 (5 bases). Between the trimmed V and J ends, which lost 5 bases and 10 bases, there was a span of 14 bases. CDR3 length: 12 residues. CDR3 coding DNA: TGTGCCAGCAGTACCCGGCGGGGGGACTACACCTTC. It encodes CASSTRRGDYTF.

The rearrangement uses TRBV7-6 and TRBJ2-1; TRBD1 aligns across 8 bases. CDR1 is SGHVS and CDR2 is FNYEAQ in the germline V gene. The length of the CDR3 is 15 residues. V shed 5 bases and J 0 bases; nucleotides not matched to a gene: 3. The CDR3 coding sequence is TGTGCCAGCAGCCGGACAGGGAGCTCCTACAATGAGCAGTTCTTC. Residues: CASSRTGSSYNEQFF.

This clonotype was seen more than once but under ten times. The chain recombines TRBV2 with TRBJ1-1; 9 bases are a match to TRBD1. With 4 bases clipped from V and 3 bases from J, the junction kept 3 bases outside the gene matches. The germline V gene has CDR1 SNHLY and CDR2 FYNNEI. The CDR3 is made up of 14 amino acids. The CDR3 DNA follows: TGTGCCAGCAGTGGGACAGGGGTCTACACTGAAGCTTTCTTT. It specifies CASSGTGVYTEAFF.

The chain links TRBV28 to TRBJ1-4; 7 bases are a match to TRBD1. The CDR3 totals 14 residues. The V and J ends lost 4 bases and 8 bases, in that order; junction bases with no gene match: 7. Germline V gives CDR1 MDHEN, CDR2 SYDVKM. CDR3 region: CASSSQGIKEKLFF. CDR3 sequence (DNA): TGTGCCAGCAGTTCACAGGGGATCAAGGAAAAACTGTTTTTT.

This clonotype was detected ten times or more. The rearrangement joins TRBV27 to TRBJ2-3, with a possible D match to TRBD1 (5 bases). This CDR3 region has 14 residues. Germline V gene lookup returns CDR1 MNHEY and CDR2 SMNVEV (reference sequence). The V end lost 4 bases, the J end lost 8 bases, and 16 bases lay between the germline ends. CDR3 sequence (DNA): TGTGCCAGCAGTTCGACCCGACAGACCGTTACGCAGTATTTT. Protein sequence: CASSSTRQTVTQYF.

This clonotype was observed many times. This chain links TRBV5-1 with TRBJ2-3; a weak D match, TRBD2 (6 bases). In germline, CDR1 is SGHRS, CDR2 YFSETQ. CDR3 size: 14 residues. V was clipped by 4 bases and J by 0 bases, with 9 bases between them. In DNA form, the CDR3 reads TGCGCCAGCAGCGAACTAGCTAGCACAGATACGCAGTATTTT. As protein: CASSELASTDTQYF.

The chain uses TRBV7-2 and TRBJ2-3; 9 bases agree with TRBD2. CDR3 length: 15 amino acids. CDR1 and CDR2 from the germline V gene are SGHTA and FQGNSA. J gave up 2 bases and V 4 bases, and 4 bases lay outside the gene matches. The CDR3 here is CASSSSGTPTDTQYF. DNA for the CDR3: TGTGCCAGCAGCTCTAGCGGGACCCCCACAGATACGCAGTATTTT.

V gene TRBV27 combines with J gene TRBJ2-7; TRBD1 is a possible D gene (5 bases). This CDR3 has 13 amino acids. The germline CDR1 and CDR2 sequences are MNHEY and SMNVEV (reference sequence). Trimming removed 4 bases from V and 3 bases from J, with 10 bases in between. The CDR3: CASSSTGNYEQYF. Here the CDR3 DNA reads TGTGCCAGCAGTTCAACAGGAAACTACGAGCAGTACTTC.

A few counts support this clonotype. The V and J genes are TRBV6-6 and TRBJ2-2, with 7 bases that match TRBD2. V was pared by 5 bases and J by 7 bases, with 7 bases of the junction left unmatched. The CDR3 is 14 residues long. The germline CDR1 and CDR2 sequences are MNHNY and SVGAGI (reference sequence). Here the CDR3 DNA reads TGTGCCAGCAGTCAAACAGAGCGGGACGGGGAGCTGTTTTTT. This encodes CASSQTERDGELFF.

The CDR3 DNA sequence: TGCAGTGCTCGACGGGGGGGCGTCTACGAGCAGTACTTC. Its translation is CSARRGGVYEQYF. This rearrangement joins TRBV20-1 to TRBJ2-7; 8 bases are a match to TRBD2. CDR1 DFQATT and CDR2 SNEGSKA come from the germline V gene (reference sequence). The J segment lost 3 bases and the V segment lost 5 bases, leaving 6 bases of the junction unmatched. CDR3 size: 13 residues.

Only a few counts were recorded for this clonotype. The J gene is TRBJ2-1, the V gene TRBV12-3 or TRBV12-4; D is perhaps TRBD2 (7 bases). V was shortened by 8 bases and J by 0 bases, with 8 bases between the two germline ends. The length of the CDR3 is 13 residues. This CDR3 reads CASGGASYNEQFF. In DNA form, the CDR3 reads TGTGCCAGCGGGGGGGCCTCCTACAATGAGCAGTTCTTC.

This clonotype turned up a few times. The chain joins TRBV12-3 or TRBV12-4 to TRBJ2-1; D gene uncertain. The CDR3 has 11 residues. V was cut by 3 bases and J by 6 bases, with 3 bases left in between. Here the CDR3 reads CASSFPNEQFF. CDR3 bases: TGTGCCAGCAGTTTTCCCAATGAGCAGTTCTTC.